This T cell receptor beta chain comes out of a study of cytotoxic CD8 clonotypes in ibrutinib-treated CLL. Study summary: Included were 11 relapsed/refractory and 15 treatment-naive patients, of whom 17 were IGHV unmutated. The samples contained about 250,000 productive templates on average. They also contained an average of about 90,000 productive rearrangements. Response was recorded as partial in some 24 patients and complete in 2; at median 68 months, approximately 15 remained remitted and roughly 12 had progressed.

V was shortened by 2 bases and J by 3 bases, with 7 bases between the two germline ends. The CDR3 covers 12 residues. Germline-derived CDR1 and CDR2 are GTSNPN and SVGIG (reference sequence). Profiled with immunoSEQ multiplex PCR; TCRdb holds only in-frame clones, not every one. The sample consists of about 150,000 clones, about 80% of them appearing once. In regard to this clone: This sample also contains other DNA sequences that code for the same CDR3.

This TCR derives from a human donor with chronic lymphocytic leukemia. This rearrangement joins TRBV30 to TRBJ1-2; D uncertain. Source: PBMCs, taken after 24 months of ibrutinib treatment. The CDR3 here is CAWSPGDYGYTF. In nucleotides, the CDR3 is TGTGCCTGGAGTCCGGGTGACTATGGCTACACCTTC.